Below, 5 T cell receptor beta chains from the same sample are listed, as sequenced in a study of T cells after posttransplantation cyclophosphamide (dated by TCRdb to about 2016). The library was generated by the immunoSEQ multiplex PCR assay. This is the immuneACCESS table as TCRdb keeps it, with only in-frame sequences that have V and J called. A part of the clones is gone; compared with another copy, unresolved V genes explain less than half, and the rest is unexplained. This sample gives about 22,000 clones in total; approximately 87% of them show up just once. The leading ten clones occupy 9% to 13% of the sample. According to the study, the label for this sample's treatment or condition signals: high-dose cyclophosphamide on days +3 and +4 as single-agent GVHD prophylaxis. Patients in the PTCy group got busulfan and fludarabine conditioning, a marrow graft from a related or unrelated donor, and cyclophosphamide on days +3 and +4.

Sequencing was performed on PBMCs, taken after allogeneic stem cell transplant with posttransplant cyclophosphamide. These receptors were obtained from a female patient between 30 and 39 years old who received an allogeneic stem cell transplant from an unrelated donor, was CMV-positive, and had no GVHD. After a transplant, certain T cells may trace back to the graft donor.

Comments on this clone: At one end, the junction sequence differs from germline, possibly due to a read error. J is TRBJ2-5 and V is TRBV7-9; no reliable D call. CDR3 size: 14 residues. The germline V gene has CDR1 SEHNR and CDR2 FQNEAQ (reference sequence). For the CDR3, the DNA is TGTGCCAGCAGTTTAGGGCAGAACCAAGAGACCCAGTACTTC. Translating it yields CASSLGQNQETQYF.

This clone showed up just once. CDR3 protein: CASSSRTAPSTDTQYF. For the CDR3, the DNA is TGTGCCAGCAGCTCGCGGACAGCACCTAGCACAGATACGCAGTATTTT. The chain combines TRBV5-4 with TRBJ2-3; possible D gene TRBD1, 6 bases. CDR1 is SGHNT, CDR2 YYREEE, per germline (reference sequence). The CDR3 runs to 16 residues. Trimming took 3 bases from V and 0 from J, leaving 14 bases between them.

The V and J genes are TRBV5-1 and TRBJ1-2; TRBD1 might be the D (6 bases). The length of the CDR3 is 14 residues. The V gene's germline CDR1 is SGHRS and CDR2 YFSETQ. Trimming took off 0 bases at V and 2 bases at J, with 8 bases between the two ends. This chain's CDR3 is CASSLGGTNYGYTF. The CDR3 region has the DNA TGCGCCAGCAGCTTGGGGGGGACAAACTATGGCTACACCTTC.

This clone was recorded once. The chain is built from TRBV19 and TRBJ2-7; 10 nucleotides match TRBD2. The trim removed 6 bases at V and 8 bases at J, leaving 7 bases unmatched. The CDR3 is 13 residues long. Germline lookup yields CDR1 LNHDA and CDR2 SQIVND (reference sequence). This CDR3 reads CASRASGGLKQYF. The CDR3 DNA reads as TGTGCCAGTAGGGCTAGCGGGGGTCTCAAGCAGTACTTC.

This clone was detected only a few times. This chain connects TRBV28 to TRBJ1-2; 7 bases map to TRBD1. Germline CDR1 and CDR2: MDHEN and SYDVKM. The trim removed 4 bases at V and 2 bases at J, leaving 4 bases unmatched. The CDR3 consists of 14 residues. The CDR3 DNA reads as TGTGCCAGCAGTTGGATGGGACAGAACTATGGCTACACCTTC. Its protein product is CASSWMGQNYGYTF.